This T cell receptor beta chain was retrieved from a study of blood T cells in healthy people across ages. Using a J-beta primer mix together with a sample-barcoded 5' primer, a second PCR was run for roughly 6 to 11 cycles. Each sample provided no less than 3 million CDR3-containing paired-end reads. TCRdb re-called the 5' RACE reads with MiXCR, one entry per CDR3 protein. Among 1.6 million or so distinct CDR3 sequences listed, roughly a third were seen once. Germline CDR1 SGHVS, CDR2 FNYEAQ. The CDR3 has 16 amino acids. Unmatched junction bases numbered 6, after V lost 4 bases and J lost 3 bases. Each sample gave at least 7 million isolated PBMCs.

This TCR derives from a woman aged 25 to 39 in good health. Sequencing was carried out using blood. The J gene is TRBJ2-3, the V gene TRBV7-6, with TRBD2 matching over 11 bases. The CDR3, as DNA: TGTGCCAGCAGCTCTTCGACTAGCGGGGTTACAGATACGCAGTATTTT. Its translation: CASSSSTSGVTDTQYF.